One and the same sample provided the 2 T cell receptor beta chains below, sequenced in a study of blood T cell repertoires in COVID-19 (dated by TCRdb to 2018 to 2021). Library generation was performed with the immunoSEQ multiplex PCR assay. TCRdb mirrors the immuneACCESS table, restricted to in-frame sequences. Some clones are absent from its copies; in checked studies, under half trace to an unresolved V gene, and the reason for the others is unknown. Here the sample has about 67,000 clones; roughly nine tenths occur a single time. The ten largest make up 3.5% to 4.5% of the sample. What was sequenced was peripheral blood. The receptors here all came from a man over 45 with active COVID-19.

This chain connects TRBV28 to TRBJ2-3; 8 bases are shared with TRBD2. V lost 4 bases, J lost 0 bases, and 9 bases stayed unmatched. Per the germline V gene, CDR1 is MDHEN and CDR2 is SYDVKM. The CDR3 extends over 17 amino acids. CDR3 DNA: TGTGCCAGCAGTTCGTCGGGTAGCGGGATGAGCACAGATACGCAGTATTTT. It specifies CASSSSGSGMSTDTQYF.

The chain links TRBV9 to TRBJ1-3; D perhaps matches TRBD1 (5 bases). This CDR3 is 15 amino acids long. The germline V gene encodes CDR1 SGDLS and CDR2 YYNGEE. Trimming took off 2 bases at V and 4 bases at J, with 13 bases between the two ends. The CDR3 coding sequence is TGTGCCAGCAGCGTTTCACAGGATCTAGGAAACACCATATATTTT. Translated: CASSVSQDLGNTIYF.